A single sample gave rise to the 17 T cell receptor beta chains below, sequenced in a study of human T cells and chemical hapten exposure. In TCRdb, the RACE reads were re-called with MiXCR into one record per CDR3 protein. The sample includes about 120,000 distinct CDR3 sequences, approximately 13% seen only once; the top ten take approximately 0.92%. The sample's time point: patch test 1, 2 weeks after DPC sensitization. Treatment in this sample: therapeutic diphenylcyclopropenone sensitization with weekly scalp DPC. Material: whole blood, obtained in connection with sensitization to the hapten diphenylcyclopropenone (DPC). The receptor set was obtained from a man aged 18 to 29 with alopecia areata. Some clones in this sample may be carry-over from other donors' samples.

Only a few counts were recorded for this clonotype. This chain links TRBV27 with TRBJ1-1, with 7 positions matching TRBD1. CDR3 length: 14 residues. Looked up from germline, CDR1 is MNHEY and CDR2 is SMNVEV (reference sequence). V was clipped by 2 bases and J by 4 bases; unmatched bases: 4. CDR3: CASSLIGTATEAFF. The CDR3 DNA reads TGTGCCAGCAGTTTAATCGGGACAGCCACTGAAGCTTTCTTT.

V gene TRBV3-1 combines with J gene TRBJ2-1, with D maybe TRBD1 (6 bases). V was cut by 1 base and J by 8 bases, with 15 bases left in between. The CDR3 has 15 residues. Germline V gene data show CDR1 as LGHDT and CDR2 as YNNKEL (reference sequence). CDR3 DNA sequence: TGTGCCAGCAGCCAAGTACAGGGCAAGGGACATGAGCAGTTCTTC. This codes for CASSQVQGKGHEQFF.

This clonotype was recorded many times. The chain is built from TRBV4-2 and TRBJ2-2; no clear D gene. This CDR3 is 15 amino acids long. Germline CDR1 LGHNA, CDR2 YNFKEQ. Trimming stripped 1 base from V and 3 bases from J, with 9 bases between. CDR3 region: CASSQGDTDTGELFF. For the CDR3, the DNA is TGTGCCAGCAGCCAAGGCGACACCGACACCGGGGAGCTGTTTTTT.

V gene TRBV28 combines with J gene TRBJ2-7, with 8 bases aligning to TRBD1. Trimming cost V 2 bases and J 3 bases; bases outside gene matches: 3. Per the germline V gene, CDR1 is MDHEN and CDR2 is SYDVKM. The CDR3 contains 14 residues. The CDR3 nucleotides read TGTGCCAGCAGTTTAGAGACAGGGGTCTACGAGCAGTACTTC. It is translated as CASSLETGVYEQYF.

This chain links TRBV13 with TRBJ2-6; D assignment may be TRBD1 or TRBD2 (6 bases each). The CDR3 runs 21 residues. V was cut by 2 bases and J by 0 bases, with 23 bases left in between. Germline assignment: CDR1 PRHDT and CDR2 FYEKMQ (reference sequence). In DNA form, the CDR3 reads TGTGCCAGCAGCTTATTAGGACCTGAGGGGGGCGTCCTCTCTGGGGCCAACGTCCTGACTTTC. Residues: CASSLLGPEGGVLSGANVLTF.

V and J are TRBV4-3 and TRBJ2-1; TRBD1 matches 9 bases. The J segment lost 10 bases and the V segment lost 0 bases, leaving 10 bases of the junction unmatched. There are 16 residues in the CDR3. The germline gives CDR1 LGHNA, CDR2 YSLEER. CDR3 region: CASSQDPGQGSSEQFF. The CDR3 bases are TGCGCCAGCAGCCAAGATCCAGGACAGGGGTCGAGCGAGCAGTTCTTC.

This chain uses TRBV28 with TRBJ1-2, with TRBD1 matching over 8 bases. The V gene's germline CDR1 is MDHEN and CDR2 SYDVKM. The junction had 4 bases not matched to a gene; V was cut back by 6 bases and J by 4 bases. The CDR3 length is 13 residues. The CDR3 DNA is TGTGCCAGCAGGGTCACAGGGGGCTATGGCTACACCTTC. Encoded protein: CASRVTGGYGYTF.

There are many counts of this clonotype. This chain uses TRBV20-1 with TRBJ2-1, with D perhaps TRBD2 (6 bases). Germline CDR1 DFQATT, CDR2 SNEGSKA (reference sequence). There are 12 residues in the CDR3. V was cut by 0 bases and J by 10 bases, with 10 bases left in between. The CDR3, as DNA: TGCAGTGCTAGAGATCTAGCGCCCGAGCAGTTCTTC. This codes for CSARDLAPEQFF.

There are many counts of this clonotype. The genes are TRBV4-3 and TRBJ1-5, with D maybe TRBD1 (6 bases). The CDR3 contains 16 residues. Germline V CDR1 and CDR2: LGHNA, YSLEER. Trimming removed 0 bases at V and 2 bases at J, with 11 bases between. CDR3 bases: TGCGCCAGCAGCCAAGACGAGCCAGGGGGCAATCAGCCCCAGCATTTT. Amino acids: CASSQDEPGGNQPQHF.

This clonotype was seen a handful of times. At one end, the junction sequence differs from germline, possibly due to a read error. V usage is TRBV29-1 and J usage is TRBJ1-1, with TRBD1 as a possible D gene (5 bases). Germline loops: CDR1 SQVTM, CDR2 ANQGSEA. CDR3 size: 9 residues. The CDR3 loop reads CSVQQEPVF. DNA of the CDR3: TGCAGCGTTCAACAGGAGCCGGTCTTT.

The chain links TRBV6-5 to TRBJ2-7, with D perhaps matching TRBD2 (5 bases). Germline V gene data show CDR1 as MNHEY and CDR2 as SVGAGI. The CDR3 runs to 13 residues. Trimming took off 0 bases at V and 6 bases at J, with 9 bases between the two ends. CDR3 amino acids: CASSYSEESEQYF. Here the CDR3 DNA reads TGTGCCAGCAGTTACTCGGAGGAAAGCGAGCAGTACTTC.

This clonotype came up a few times. This chain uses TRBV20-1 with TRBJ1-2, with 12 nucleotides matching TRBD1. The V gene end was trimmed by 5 bases and the J gene end by 5 bases; junction bases not matched to a gene: 9. This CDR3 has 15 residues. The germline gives CDR1 DFQATT, CDR2 SNEGSKA (reference sequence). CDR3 sequence: CSAPTGTGGRYGYTF. Written as DNA, the CDR3 is TGCAGTGCTCCAACCGGGACAGGGGGCCGGTATGGCTACACCTTC.

The chain carries TRBV9 and TRBJ1-4; no firm D call. Germline loops: CDR1 SGDLS, CDR2 YYNGEE. Trimming stripped 4 bases from V and 3 bases from J, with 10 bases between. The CDR3 consists of 14 residues. DNA of the CDR3: TGTGCCAGCAGCCCGGGAGTATCTAATGAAAAACTGTTTTTT. As protein: CASSPGVSNEKLFF.

This clonotype was counted ten times or more. The CDR3 loop is CASTNSRGGELFF. CDR3 nucleotides: TGTGCCAGCACCAACTCTAGGGGCGGGGAGCTGTTTTTT. This sequence joins TRBV6-6 and TRBJ2-2, with D perhaps matching TRBD1 (5 bases). Germline V gives CDR1 MNHNY, CDR2 SVGAGI (reference sequence). V dropped 7 bases and J dropped 7 bases, with 13 bases sitting between them. The CDR3 has 13 residues.

There are many counts of this clonotype. This chain links TRBV11-2 with TRBJ2-5; 8 bases are a match to TRBD1. Germline-derived CDR1 and CDR2 are SGHAT and FQNNGV. The length of the CDR3 is 12 residues. The junction had 3 bases not matched to a gene; V was cut back by 4 bases and J by 8 bases. The CDR3, as DNA: TGTGCCAGCAGCTCGGACAGGGATACCCAGTACTTC. The encoded protein is CASSSDRDTQYF. The full variable domain, rest sourced from reference TRBV11-2 and TRBJ2-5, is EAGVAQSPRYKIIEKRQSVAFWCNPISGHATLYWYQQILGQGPKLLIQFQNNGVVDDSQLPKDRFSAERLKGVDSTLKIQPAKLEDSAVYLCASSSDRDTQYFGPGTRLLVL.

The rearrangement joins TRBV7-7 to TRBJ2-3; 10 bases line up with TRBD2. This CDR3 is built from 17 residues. V lost 0 bases, J lost 4 bases, and 7 bases stayed unmatched. Germline V gene lookup returns CDR1 SSHAT and CDR2 FNYEAQ (reference sequence). The CDR3 coding sequence is TGTGCCAGCAGCTTAGCCCCCAGCGGGGGGGCCTCAGATACGCAGTATTTT. Its protein is CASSLAPSGGASDTQYF.

The V call is TRBV10-3, the J call TRBJ2-3; D may match TRBD1 or TRBD2 (5 bases each). V was shortened by 4 bases and J by 0 bases, with 29 bases between the two germline ends. The CDR3 has 21 amino acids. Germline lookup yields CDR1 ENHRY and CDR2 SYGVKD. The CDR3 protein is CAISGIIQGRDAPRSTDTQYF. DNA of the CDR3: TGTGCCATCAGTGGAATCATTCAGGGACGGGACGCCCCCCGTAGCACAGATACGCAGTATTTT.